The T cell receptor (beta chain) under discussion was sequenced for a study of OX40 agonist ivuxolimab in advanced cancers. Regarding the complete study: The costimulatory receptor OX40 (CD134) was targeted by ivuxolimab, a fully human IgG2 agonistic monoclonal antibody. Intravenous ivuxolimab was administered to patients every 2 weeks at six dose levels: 0.01, 0.1, 0.3, 1.5, 3 and 10 mg/kg. Of the approximately 54 dose-escalation patients, hepatocellular carcinoma was present in approximately 20, melanoma in some 15, renal cell carcinoma in 9 and head and neck cancer in 9. The dose-escalation cohort was around 83% male with a mean age of about 54 years, ranging from roughly 23 to 90. Prior anti-PD-1, anti-PD-L1 or anti-CTLA-4 therapy was permitted, and 40% of dose-escalation patients had received checkpoint inhibitors. Three dose-escalation patients achieved partial responses, one with hepatocellular carcinoma and two with cutaneous melanoma. The purpose of peripheral TCRbeta sequencing was to test whether ivuxolimab changed TCR sequence diversity and led to clonal T-cell expansion. The paper describes the monotherapy dose-escalation part (N of about 50 patients) of the phase I trial of ivuxolimab.

What the work shows at the level of the full study, not this receptor alone: At doses of 0.1 to 3.0 mg/kg, clonal expansion of both CD4+ and CD8+ blood T cells was observed from baseline to week 6. Low levels of normalized T-cell clonal expansion were also seen in some nonresponding patients. After ivuxolimab, CD8+ T cells had more expanded clones than CD4+ T cells on average. Partial responders in the 0.1-3.0 mg/kg groups had among the lowest normalized peripheral clonal expansion, especially among CD8+ T cells. Antigen specificity was not determined for the clonally expanded peripheral T cells.

V is clipped by 0 bases and J by 0 bases, and the sequence between their germline boundaries is 16 bases long. From cysteine to phenylalanine, the CDR3 is 18 amino acids long. Only CDR3 DNA remains: 54 bases, in frame from the first base. CDR1 is given as SGHRS and CDR2 as YFSETQ, both from the germline V gene. Patients with a history of autoimmune disease or receiving systemic immunosuppression were excluded from the trial. In every dose cohort, peripheral blood was drawn for TCR sequencing at baseline, cycle 4 day 1, and cycle 7 day 1. Samples came from an open-label, multicenter, first-in-human phase I dose-escalation trial of ivuxolimab. Adults with locally advanced or metastatic head and neck squamous cell, hepatocellular, melanoma or renal cell carcinoma were enrolled in the trial. CD4+ and CD8+ T cells were sorted separately from peripheral blood before TCR sequencing. Genomic DNA was isolated from the sorted cells so that the TCRbeta CDR3 region could be sequenced. The immunoSEQ Assay was used for sequencing of TCRbeta CDR3 regions. TCRdb stores this immuneACCESS table with in-frame sequences only. Part of the clones is absent; in the studies checked, under half of the shortfall reflects unresolved V genes, and no reason is known for the rest. The sample profile shows about 42,000 clones; approximately 92% of them were found once. The ten largest make up roughly 4.5% of the sample.

This clone is regarded as medium-sized (0.01 to 0.1%). The clone's antigen remains unknown. No much larger clone exists at a distance of one base, and base qualities are not known. The rearranged segments are TRBV5-1 and TRBJ1-3; a confident D gene designation cannot be given. The TCR sequence derives from an adult with an advanced solid tumor such as melanoma, head and neck, liver or kidney cancer. The sample here was CD4+ or CD8+ T cells sorted from blood, taken in a trial of the OX40 agonist ivuxolimab. This receptor carries the CDR3 CASSLEGGTYPSGNTIYF. The DNA is as follows: TGCGCCAGCAGCTTGGAAGGAGGAACCTACCCCTCTGGAAACACCATATATTTT.